This T cell receptor (beta chain) was found in a study of CD4 and CD8 cells across lung adenocarcinoma regions. Donors had localized lung adenocarcinoma, a non-small cell lung cancer. The V end was cut by 6 bases, the J end by 10 bases, with 25 bases between. The CDR3 is made up of 16 amino acids. TCRdb fed the PCR reads into MiXCR, producing one record per CDR3 protein. Among fewer than 9,500 distinct CDR3 sequences listed, 45% to 70% were seen once. The sample was CD4+ T cells from the center of a lung tumor. This receptor was taken from a female donor with lung adenocarcinoma. The CD4 and CD8 labels of this study may be unreliable. The V gene is TRBV12-3 or TRBV12-4, the J gene TRBJ2-1; TRBD2 might be the D (6 bases). CDR3 amino acids: CASRLTSGSSRGEQFF. In DNA form, the CDR3 reads TGTGCCAGCAGGCTGACTAGTGGGAGTTCGAGAGGAGAGCAGTTCTTC.